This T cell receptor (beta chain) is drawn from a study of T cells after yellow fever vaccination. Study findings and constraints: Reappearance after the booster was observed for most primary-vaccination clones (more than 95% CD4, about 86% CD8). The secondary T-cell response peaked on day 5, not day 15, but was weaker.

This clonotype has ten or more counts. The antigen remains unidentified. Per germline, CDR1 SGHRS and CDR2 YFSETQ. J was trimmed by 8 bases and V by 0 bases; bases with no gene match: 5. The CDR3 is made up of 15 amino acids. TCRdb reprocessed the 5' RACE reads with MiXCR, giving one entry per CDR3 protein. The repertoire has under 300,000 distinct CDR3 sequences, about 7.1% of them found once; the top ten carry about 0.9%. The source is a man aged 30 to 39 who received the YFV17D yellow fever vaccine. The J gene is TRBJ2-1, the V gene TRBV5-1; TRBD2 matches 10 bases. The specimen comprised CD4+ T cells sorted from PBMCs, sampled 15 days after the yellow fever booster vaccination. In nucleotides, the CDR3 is TGCGCCAGCAGCTTGGACACTAGCGGGATGTATGAGCAGTTCTTC. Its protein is CASSLDTSGMYEQFF.